What follows is one TCR beta chain and its context. The data derive from a study of T cells in Graves' hyperthyroidism and ophthalmopathy. With V trimmed by 0 bases and J by 4 bases, 8 bases remained unmatched. Germline CDR1 is LNHDA and CDR2 is SQIVND (reference sequence). This CDR3 spans 17 amino acids. TCR beta CDR3 region amplification was performed from RNA transcripts. First-round RT-PCR with HTBI primers amplified the TCR CDR3 region. Using its own MiXCR run on the multiplex PCR reads, TCRdb lists one record per CDR3 protein. The repertoire holds over 400,000 distinct CDR3 sequences, with approximately 14% as singletons.

The sequencing input was blood. The receptor was isolated from a man between 18 and 35 years old with Graves' ophthalmopathy. The rearrangement joins TRBV19 to TRBJ2-1, with 8 nucleotides matching TRBD2. The DNA of the CDR3 is TGTGCCAGTAGTATAGAGGGTAGCGGGACGATTTACAATGAGCAGTTCTTC. Protein sequence: CASSIEGSGTIYNEQFF.